This entry is about one TCR beta chain. As originally analysed: The authors estimated nucleated cell counts from reference gene primer amplification. Libraries were prepared by immunoSEQ multiplex PCR; TCRdb keeps only in-frame clonotypes and omits some of them. That table gives V, J and clone size, and the DNA gave D and trimming. Of a few hundred thousand clones listed, 82% are singletons. The study counted Cohort 3 donors as recovered given two negative PCRs, clearance, or symptom resolution. Germline loops: CDR1 SNHLY, CDR2 FYNNEI. V was clipped by 6 bases and J by 4 bases, with 13 bases between them. The length of the CDR3 is 14 residues. The source of the sample is a study of blood T cell repertoires in COVID-19.

This chain connects TRBV2 to TRBJ2-1; D gene uncertain. Sequencing was performed on PBMCs or T cells enriched from blood (not recorded which). The clonotype originates from an older woman who had recovered from COVID-19. In DNA, the CDR3 is TGTGCCAGCAGGACTTCGACGGAATACAATGAGCAGTTCTTC. Translation gives CASRTSTEYNEQFF.